Listed below are T cell receptor beta chains from one sample, sequenced in a study of blood T cell repertoires in COVID-19. Produced via immunoSEQ multiplex PCR; TCRdb's table is partial and in-frame only. The data hold about 23,000 clones, with about nine tenths observed a single time. Material for sequencing was peripheral blood. The source is a man aged 65-85 years in a cohort sampled during active COVID-19. The CDR3 runs from the conserved cysteine through the conserved F or W. D genes are given only for firm matches. The listing skips clone size in some rows; elsewhere it reads once, few, many or a size class.

clone_size j_call d_call v_call cdr3_aa cdr3_nt
once TRBJ2-5 TRBD1 TRBV18 CASSNRGETQYF TGTGCCAGCTCAAACAGGGGGGAGACCCAGTACTTC
- TRBJ2-7 TRBD1 TRBV6-6 CASKYGTGSSYEQYF TGTGCCAGCAAATATGGGACAGGGAGTTCCTACGAGCAGTACTTC
- TRBJ2-7 - TRBV6-2/TRBV6-3 CASSYALEGEQYF TGTGCCAGCAGTTATGCTCTAGAGGGCGAGCAGTACTTC
- TRBJ1-5 - TRBV30 CAWNSQGRLSNQPQHF TGTGCCTGGAACAGCCAGGGCCGGTTGAGCAATCAGCCCCAGCATTTT
- TRBJ2-2 - TRBV11-2 CASSHPGLYTGELFF TGTGCCAGCAGCCATCCGGGACTGTACACCGGGGAGCTGTTTTTT
- TRBJ2-3 - TRBV18 CASSPQGSITDTQYF TGTGCCAGCTCACCCCAGGGGTCAATAACAGATACGCAGTATTTT
- TRBJ2-7 TRBD1 TRBV6-5 CASRRTGAAYEQYF TGTGCCAGCAGACGGACAGGGGCGGCCTACGAGCAGTACTTC
- TRBJ1-1 - TRBV5-1 CASSLVAGDTEAFF TGCGCCAGCAGCTTGGTTGCAGGGGACACTGAAGCTTTCTTT
- TRBJ2-7 TRBD1 TRBV28 CASGSSLGQGSYEQYF TGTGCCAGCGGGTCCTCACTCGGACAGGGCTCCTACGAGCAGTACTTC
- TRBJ2-6 - TRBV6-2/TRBV6-3 CASSFRVGANVLTF TGTGCCAGCAGTTTCAGGGTTGGGGCCAACGTCCTGACTTTC
- TRBJ1-1 - TRBV6-5 CASSFAGVNTEAFF TGTGCCAGCAGTTTTGCGGGGGTGAACACTGAAGCTTTCTTT
- TRBJ2-1 TRBD2 TRBV7-2 CASSLMGLAVRNEQFF TGTGCCAGCAGCCTAATGGGACTAGCGGTCCGCAATGAGCAGTTCTTC
- TRBJ1-1 - TRBV9 CASSVSRDTEAFF TGTGCCAGCAGCGTTTCCAGGGACACTGAAGCTTTCTTT
- TRBJ2-1 TRBD2 TRBV6-5 CASSYSSGRRNEQFF TGTGCCAGCAGTTACTCTAGCGGGAGGAGGAATGAGCAGTTCTTC
- TRBJ2-2 TRBD2 TRBV5-1 CASSISGRGNTGELFF TGCGCCAGCAGCATTAGCGGGAGAGGGAACACCGGGGAGCTGTTTTTT
- TRBJ1-5 - TRBV7-2 CASSRQRQGNQPQHF TGTGCCAGCAGCCGTCAACGTCAGGGGAATCAGCCCCAGCATTTT
once TRBJ1-5 - TRBV6-5 CASSPGQTSNQPQHF TGTGCCAGCAGTCCGGGACAAACTAGCAATCAGCCCCAGCATTTT
- TRBJ1-4 - TRBV6-5 CASRRGGTTNEKLFF TGTGCCAGCAGGAGGGGGGGCACAACTAATGAAAAACTGTTTTTT
- TRBJ2-6 - TRBV5-1 CASSFTGQPNSGANVLTF TGCGCCAGCAGCTTCACCGGACAGCCTAACTCTGGGGCCAACGTCCTGACTTTC
- TRBJ2-2 - TRBV7-3 CASSFWRTGELFF TGTGCCAGCAGCTTTTGGAGAACCGGGGAGCTGTTTTTT
- TRBJ2-7 TRBD1 TRBV10-2 CASKAGGKDEQYF TGCGCCAGCAAGGCAGGGGGTAAGGACGAGCAGTACTTC